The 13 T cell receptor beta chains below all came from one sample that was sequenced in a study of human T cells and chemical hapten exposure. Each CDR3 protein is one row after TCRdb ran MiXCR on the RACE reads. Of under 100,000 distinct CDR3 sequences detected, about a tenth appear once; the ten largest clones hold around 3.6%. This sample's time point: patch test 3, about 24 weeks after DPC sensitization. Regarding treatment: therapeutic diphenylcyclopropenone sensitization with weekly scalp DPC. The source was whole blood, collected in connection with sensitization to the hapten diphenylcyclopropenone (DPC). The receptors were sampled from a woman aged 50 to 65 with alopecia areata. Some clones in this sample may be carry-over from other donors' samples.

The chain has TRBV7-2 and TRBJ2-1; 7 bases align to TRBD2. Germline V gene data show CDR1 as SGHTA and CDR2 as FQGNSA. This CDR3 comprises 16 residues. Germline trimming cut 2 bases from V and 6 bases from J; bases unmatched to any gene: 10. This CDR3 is CASSLKMGGGANEQFF. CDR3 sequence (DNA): TGTGCCAGCAGCTTAAAGATGGGCGGGGGTGCCAATGAGCAGTTCTTC.

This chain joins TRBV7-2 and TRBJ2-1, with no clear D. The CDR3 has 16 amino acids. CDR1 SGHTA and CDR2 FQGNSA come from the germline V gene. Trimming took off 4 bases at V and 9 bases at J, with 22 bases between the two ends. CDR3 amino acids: CASSSLARASAGEQFF. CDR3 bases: TGTGCCAGCAGCTCCTTGGCCCGGGCCTCAGCTGGTGAGCAGTTCTTC.

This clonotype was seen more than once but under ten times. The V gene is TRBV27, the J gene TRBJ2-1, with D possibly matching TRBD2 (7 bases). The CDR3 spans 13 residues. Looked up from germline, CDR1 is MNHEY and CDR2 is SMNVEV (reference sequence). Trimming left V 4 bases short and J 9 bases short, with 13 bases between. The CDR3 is CASSSGGGGEQFF. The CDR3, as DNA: TGTGCCAGCAGTTCAGGAGGGGGGGGTGAGCAGTTCTTC.

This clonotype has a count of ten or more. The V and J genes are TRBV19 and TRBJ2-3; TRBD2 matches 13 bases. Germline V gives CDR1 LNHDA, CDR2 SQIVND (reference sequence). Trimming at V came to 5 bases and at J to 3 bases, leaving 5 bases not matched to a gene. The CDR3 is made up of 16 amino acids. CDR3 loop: CASSFRLAGGTDTQYF. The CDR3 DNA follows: TGTGCCAGTAGTTTTCGACTAGCGGGGGGAACAGATACGCAGTATTTT.

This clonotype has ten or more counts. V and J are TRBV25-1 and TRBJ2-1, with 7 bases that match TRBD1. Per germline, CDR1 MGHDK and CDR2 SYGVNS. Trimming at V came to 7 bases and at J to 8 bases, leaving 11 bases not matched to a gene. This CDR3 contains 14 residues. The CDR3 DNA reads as TGTGCCAGCAACCGGGACAGCCTCAGTCATGAGCAGTTCTTC. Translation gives CASNRDSLSHEQFF.

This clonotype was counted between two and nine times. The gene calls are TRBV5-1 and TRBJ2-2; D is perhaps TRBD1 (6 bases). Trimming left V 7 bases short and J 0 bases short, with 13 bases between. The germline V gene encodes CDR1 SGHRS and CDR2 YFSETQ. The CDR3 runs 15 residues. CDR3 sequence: CASFRDTANTGELFF. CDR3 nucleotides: TGCGCCAGCTTTAGGGACACAGCGAACACCGGGGAGCTGTTTTTT.

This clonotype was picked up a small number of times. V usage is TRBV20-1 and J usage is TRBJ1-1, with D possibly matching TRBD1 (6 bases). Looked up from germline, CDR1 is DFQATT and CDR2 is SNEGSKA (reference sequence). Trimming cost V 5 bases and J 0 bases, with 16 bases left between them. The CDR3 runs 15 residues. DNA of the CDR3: TGCAGTGCTGGCAGGGAGACAGGCTTGAACACTGAAGCTTTCTTT. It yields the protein CSAGRETGLNTEAFF.

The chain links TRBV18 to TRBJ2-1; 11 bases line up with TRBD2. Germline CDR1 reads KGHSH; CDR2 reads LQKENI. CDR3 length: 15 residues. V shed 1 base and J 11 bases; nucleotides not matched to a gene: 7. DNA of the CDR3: TGTGCCAGCTCACCACGAGATAGCGGGAGGGACCAGCAGTTCTTC. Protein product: CASSPRDSGRDQQFF. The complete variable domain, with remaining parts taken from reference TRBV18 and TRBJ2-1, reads NAGVMQNPRHLVRRRGQEARLRCSPMKGHSHVYWYRQLPEEGLKFMVYLQKENIIDESGMPKERFSAEFPKEGPSILRIQQVVRGDSAAYFCASSPRDSGRDQQFFGPGTRLTVL.

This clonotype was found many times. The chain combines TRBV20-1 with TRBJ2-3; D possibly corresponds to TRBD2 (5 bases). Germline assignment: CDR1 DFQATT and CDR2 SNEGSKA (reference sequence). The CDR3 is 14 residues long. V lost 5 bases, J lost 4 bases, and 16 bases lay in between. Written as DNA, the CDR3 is TGCAGTGCTCCCACTAGAAGAGGAGCAGATACGCAGTATTTT. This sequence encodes CSAPTRRGADTQYF.

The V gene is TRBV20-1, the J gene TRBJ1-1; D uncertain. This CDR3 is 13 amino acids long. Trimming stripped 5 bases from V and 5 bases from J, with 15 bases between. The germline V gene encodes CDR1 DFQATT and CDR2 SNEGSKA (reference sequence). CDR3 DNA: TGCAGTGCTTCCTCGGCAGGAGAGACTGAAGCTTTCTTT. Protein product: CSASSAGETEAFF.

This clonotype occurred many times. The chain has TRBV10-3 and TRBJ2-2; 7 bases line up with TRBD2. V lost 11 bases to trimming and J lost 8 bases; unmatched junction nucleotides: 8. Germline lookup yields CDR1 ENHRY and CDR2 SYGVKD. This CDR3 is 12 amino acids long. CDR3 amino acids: CAVRLAPGELFF. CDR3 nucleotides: TGTGCCGTCCGACTAGCTCCGGGGGAGCTGTTTTTT.

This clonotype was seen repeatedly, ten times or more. The DNA for the CDR3 is TGTGCCAGCAGTCCGGGGCGAGGTAGCAATCAGCCCCAGCATTTT. It yields the protein CASSPGRGSNQPQHF. The chain is built from TRBV2 and TRBJ1-5, with D possibly matching TRBD1 (5 bases). Germline V gene sequence: CDR1 SNHLY, CDR2 FYNNEI. The CDR3 sequence is 15 residues long. The germline V and J ends were trimmed by 5 bases and 0 bases, with 11 bases remaining between them.

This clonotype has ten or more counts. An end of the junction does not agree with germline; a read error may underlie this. Here the CDR3 reads CASRALGRIEQFF. DNA for the CDR3: TGTGCTAGCAGGGCTCTAGGAAGGATTGAGCAGTTCTTC. V usage is TRBV7-7 and J usage is TRBJ2-1, with a weak D call TRBD1 (5 bases). Germline CDR1 is SSHAT and CDR2 is FNYEAQ (reference sequence). The CDR3 spans 13 residues.